This T cell receptor beta chain was found in a study of vaccination and CD4 T cells after COVID-19. Overall study context: Recovered patients in the cohort numbered six men and four women, two of them Hispanic. Post-vaccination specimens were collected at a median of roughly 78 days following dose two (range 14 to 241).

This clonotype is medium-sized within its sample. Its antigen remains unknown. Described treatment: roughly ten-day PBMC culture with coronavirus spike peptide pools or control peptides (ViraFEST assay). The CDR3 consists of 16 residues. Germline V gene data show CDR1 as MNHEY and CDR2 as SVGAGI. V gave up 2 bases and J gave up 0 bases, with 13 bases separating them. The Oncomine TCR Beta short-read assay was applied to DNA of cultured CD4+ T cells. The template was genomic DNA from cultured CD4+ T cells. In TCRdb, the PCR reads were re-called with MiXCR into one record per CDR3 protein. The sample shows thousands of distinct CDR3 sequences, around 27% of them seen only once.

This clonotype was sampled from a human donor who had recovered from COVID-19. Sequencing used CD4+ T cells from blood, cultured in vitro, obtained after SARS-CoV-2 vaccination. The chain carries TRBV6-5 and TRBJ1-1; D uncertain. In nucleotides, the CDR3 is TGTGCCAGCAGTTACCTTGGACGGACCATGAACACTGAAGCTTTCTTT. This sequence encodes CASSYLGRTMNTEAFF.